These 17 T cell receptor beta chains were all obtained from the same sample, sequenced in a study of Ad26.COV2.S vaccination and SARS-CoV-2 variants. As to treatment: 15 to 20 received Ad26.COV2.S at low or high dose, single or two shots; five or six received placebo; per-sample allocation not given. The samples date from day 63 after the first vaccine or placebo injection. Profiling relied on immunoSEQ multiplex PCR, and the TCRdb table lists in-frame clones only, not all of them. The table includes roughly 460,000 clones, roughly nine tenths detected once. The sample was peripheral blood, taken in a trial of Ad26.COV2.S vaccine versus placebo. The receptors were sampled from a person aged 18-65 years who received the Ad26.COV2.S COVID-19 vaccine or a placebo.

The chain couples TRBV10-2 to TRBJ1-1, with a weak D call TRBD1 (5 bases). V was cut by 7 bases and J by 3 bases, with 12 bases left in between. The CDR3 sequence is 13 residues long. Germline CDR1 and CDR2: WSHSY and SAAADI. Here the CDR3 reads CASKNAGHTEAFF. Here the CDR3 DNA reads TGCGCCAGCAAGAATGCGGGGCACACTGAAGCTTTCTTT.

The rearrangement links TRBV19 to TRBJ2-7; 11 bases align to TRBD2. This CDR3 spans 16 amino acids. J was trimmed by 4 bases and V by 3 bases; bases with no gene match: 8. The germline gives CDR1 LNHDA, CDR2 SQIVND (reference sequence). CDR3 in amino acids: CASSIRPSGRFYEQYF. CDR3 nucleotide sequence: TGTGCCAGTAGTATTCGTCCTAGCGGGAGGTTTTACGAGCAGTACTTC.

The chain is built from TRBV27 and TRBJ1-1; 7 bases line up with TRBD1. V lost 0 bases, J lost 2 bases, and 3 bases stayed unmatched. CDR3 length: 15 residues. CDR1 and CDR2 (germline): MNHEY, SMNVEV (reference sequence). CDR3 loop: CASSLSAGGNTEAFF. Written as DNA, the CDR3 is TGTGCCAGCAGTTTATCGGCAGGGGGTAACACTGAAGCTTTCTTT.

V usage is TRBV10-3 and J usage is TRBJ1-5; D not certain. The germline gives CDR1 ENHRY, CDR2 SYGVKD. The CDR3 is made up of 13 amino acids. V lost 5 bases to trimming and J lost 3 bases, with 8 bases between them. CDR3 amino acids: CAISREVNQPQHF. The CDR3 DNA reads TGTGCCATCAGTCGGGAAGTCAATCAGCCCCAGCATTTT.

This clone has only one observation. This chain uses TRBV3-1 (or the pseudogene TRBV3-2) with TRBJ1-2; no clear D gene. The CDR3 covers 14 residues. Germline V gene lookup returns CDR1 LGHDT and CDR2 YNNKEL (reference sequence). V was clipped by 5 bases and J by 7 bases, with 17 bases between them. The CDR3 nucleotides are TGTGCCAGCAGCGAAATCGGAGTTTTGGGTGGCTACACCTTC. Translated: CASSEIGVLGGYTF.

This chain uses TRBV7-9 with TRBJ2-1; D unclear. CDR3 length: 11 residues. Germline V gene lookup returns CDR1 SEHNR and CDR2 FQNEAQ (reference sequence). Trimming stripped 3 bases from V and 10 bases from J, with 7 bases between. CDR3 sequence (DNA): TGTGCCAGCAGCTTGGTCCCAGAGCAGTTCTTC. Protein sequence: CASSLVPEQFF.

DNA for the CDR3: TGTGCCAGTAGTCCCTGGGGGACTAGCGGGAGGACCCCCTCCTACGAGCAGTACTTC. Its protein is CASSPWGTSGRTPSYEQYF. The V gene is TRBV19, the J gene TRBJ2-7; 15 bases map to TRBD2. The CDR3 spans 19 residues. CDR1 LNHDA and CDR2 SQIVND come from the germline V gene (reference sequence). Germline trimming cut 5 bases from V and 0 bases from J; bases unmatched to any gene: 11.

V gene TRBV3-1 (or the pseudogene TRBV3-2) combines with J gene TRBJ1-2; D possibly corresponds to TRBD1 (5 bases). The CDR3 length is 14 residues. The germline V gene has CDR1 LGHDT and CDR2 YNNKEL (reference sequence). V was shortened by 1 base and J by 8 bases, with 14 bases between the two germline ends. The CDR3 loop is CASSQVGRAYGYTF. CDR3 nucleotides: TGTGCCAGCAGCCAAGTAGGCAGGGCCTACGGCTACACCTTC.

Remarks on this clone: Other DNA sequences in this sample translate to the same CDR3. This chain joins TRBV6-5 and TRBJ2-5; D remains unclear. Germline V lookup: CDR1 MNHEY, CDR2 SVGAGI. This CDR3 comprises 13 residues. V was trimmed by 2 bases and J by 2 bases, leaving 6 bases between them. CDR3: CASSYGRQETQYF. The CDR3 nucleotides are TGTGCCAGCAGTTACGGCAGACAAGAGACCCAGTACTTC.

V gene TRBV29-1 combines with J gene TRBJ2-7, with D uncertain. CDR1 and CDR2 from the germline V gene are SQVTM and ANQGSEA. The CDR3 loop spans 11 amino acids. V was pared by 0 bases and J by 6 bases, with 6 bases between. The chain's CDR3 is CSVEDPGEQYF. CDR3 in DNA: TGCAGCGTTGAAGATCCGGGCGAGCAGTACTTC.

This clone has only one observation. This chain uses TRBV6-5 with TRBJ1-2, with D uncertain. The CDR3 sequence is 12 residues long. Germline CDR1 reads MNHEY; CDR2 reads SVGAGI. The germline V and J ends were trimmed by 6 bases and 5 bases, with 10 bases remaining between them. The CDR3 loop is CASSQDQYGYTF. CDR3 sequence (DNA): TGTGCCAGCAGCCAGGACCAATATGGCTACACCTTC.

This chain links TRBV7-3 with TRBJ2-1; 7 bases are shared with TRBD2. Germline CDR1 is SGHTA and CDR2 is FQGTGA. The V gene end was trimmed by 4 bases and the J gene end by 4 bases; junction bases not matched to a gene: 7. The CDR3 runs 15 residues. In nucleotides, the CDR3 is TGTGCCAGCAGCTCCCTAGCGGAAGAATACAATGAGCAGTTCTTC. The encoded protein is CASSSLAEEYNEQFF. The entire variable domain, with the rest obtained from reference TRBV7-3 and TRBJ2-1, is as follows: GAGVSQTPSNKVTEKGKYVELRCDPISGHTALYWYRQSLGQGPEFLIYFQGTGAADDSGLPNDRFFAVRPEGSVSTLKIQRTERGDSAVYLCASSSLAEEYNEQFFGPGTRLTVL.

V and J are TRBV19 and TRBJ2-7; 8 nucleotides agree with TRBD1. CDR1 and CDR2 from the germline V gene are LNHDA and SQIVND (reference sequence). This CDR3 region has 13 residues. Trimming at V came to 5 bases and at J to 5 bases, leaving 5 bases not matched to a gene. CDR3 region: CASSPQGANEQYF. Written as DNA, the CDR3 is TGTGCCAGTAGTCCCCAGGGGGCGAACGAGCAGTACTTC.

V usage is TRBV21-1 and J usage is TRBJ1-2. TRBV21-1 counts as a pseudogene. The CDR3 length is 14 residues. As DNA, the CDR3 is TGTGCCAGCAGCAAAGATTACCGCCGAGCTGGCTACACCTTC. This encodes CASSKDYRRAGYTF.

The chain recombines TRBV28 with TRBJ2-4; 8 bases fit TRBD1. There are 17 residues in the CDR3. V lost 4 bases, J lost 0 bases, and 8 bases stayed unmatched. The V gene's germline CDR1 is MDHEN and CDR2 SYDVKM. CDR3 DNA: TGTGCCAGCAGTTCCGGGACAGGCGTCCTAGCCAAAAACATTCAGTACTTC. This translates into CASSSGTGVLAKNIQYF. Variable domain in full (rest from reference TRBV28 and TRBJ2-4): DVKVTQSSRYLVKRTGEKVFLECVQDMDHENMFWYRQDPGLGLRLIYFSYDVKMKEKGDIPEGYSVSREKKERFSLILESASTNQTSMYLCASSSGTGVLAKNIQYFGAGTRLSVL.

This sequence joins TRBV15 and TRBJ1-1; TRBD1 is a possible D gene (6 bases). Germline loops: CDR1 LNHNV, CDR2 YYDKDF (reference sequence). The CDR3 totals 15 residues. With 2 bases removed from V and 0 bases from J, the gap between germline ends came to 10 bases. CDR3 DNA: TGTGCCACCAGCAGACAGGGGAGCATGAACACTGAAGCTTTCTTT. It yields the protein CATSRQGSMNTEAFF.

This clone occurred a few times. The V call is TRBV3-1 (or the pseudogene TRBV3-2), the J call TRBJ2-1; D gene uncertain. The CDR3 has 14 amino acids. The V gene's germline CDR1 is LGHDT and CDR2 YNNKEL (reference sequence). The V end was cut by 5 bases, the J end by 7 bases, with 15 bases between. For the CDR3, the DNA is TGTGCCAGCAGCAAACAGACGGGTCAGAATGAGCAGTTCTTC. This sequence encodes CASSKQTGQNEQFF.